This TCR beta chain comes out of a study of molecular identifiers for immune sequencing clone quantification. The table lists this clonotype with many counts. The bulk TCR libraries were made with methods described before and with listed TCR primers. TCRdb recomputed calls from the PCR reads with MiXCR, one row per CDR3 protein. The sample contains a few hundred thousand distinct CDR3 sequences, around 23% of which appear only once. The sorting of naive CD8 T cells used the CD8+CD4-CCR7+CD45RA+ phenotype. The source material was naive CD8+ T cells from blood, with Jurkat cell RNA spiked in. The subset is: FACS-sorted CD8+CD4-CCR7+CD45RA+ naive T cells. The clonotype was recovered from a human donor in good health. Some libraries in this study had Jurkat cell RNA spiked in.

The CDR3 coding sequence is TGTGCCACCAGCAGAGATTTCCAGGGGGCCTACCAAGAGACCCAGTACTTC. It yields the protein CATSRDFQGAYQETQYF. The chain employs TRBV15 and TRBJ2-5; the match to TRBD1 covers 8 bases. The CDR3 covers 17 residues. Germline V gene sequence: CDR1 LNHNV, CDR2 YYDKDF (reference sequence). V shed 0 bases, J shed 0 bases, and the junction held 6 bases outside the gene matches.